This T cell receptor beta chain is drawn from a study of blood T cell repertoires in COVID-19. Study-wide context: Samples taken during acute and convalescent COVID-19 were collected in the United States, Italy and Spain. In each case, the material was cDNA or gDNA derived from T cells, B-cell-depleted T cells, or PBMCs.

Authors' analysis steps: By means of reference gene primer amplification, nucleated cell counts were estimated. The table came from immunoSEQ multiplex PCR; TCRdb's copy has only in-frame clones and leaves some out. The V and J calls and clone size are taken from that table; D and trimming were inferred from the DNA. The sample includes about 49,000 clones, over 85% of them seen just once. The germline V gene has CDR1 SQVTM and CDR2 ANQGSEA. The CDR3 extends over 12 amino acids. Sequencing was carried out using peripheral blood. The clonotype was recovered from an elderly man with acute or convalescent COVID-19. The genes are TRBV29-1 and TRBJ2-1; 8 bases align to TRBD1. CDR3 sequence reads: CSGGNSYNEQFF. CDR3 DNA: TGCTCAGGGGGCAATTCCTACAATGAGCAGTTCTTC.